This T cell receptor beta chain was captured in a study of beta chain features in type 1 diabetes. Notes on the study in general: Type 1 diabetes patients had fewer VDJ junction insertions and more deletions. PCR might preferentially amplify shorter templates, equally in patients and controls. Shortening that was moderate but significant affected the TCRB CDR3s of Type 1 diabetes patients in all four CD4+ subsets.

Germline V gene lookup returns CDR1 SEHNR and CDR2 FQNEAQ (reference sequence). Trimming removed 5 bases from V and 7 bases from J, with 12 bases in between. The CDR3 is 14 residues long. The sequenced template was cDNA made from the entire isolated RNA. Using immunoSEQ multiplex PCR, the repertoire was profiled, and TCRdb retains in-frame clones only, with some absent. Among roughly 730,000 clones, about an eighth were seen once, and the ten largest hold approximately 0.022%. On this clone: Antigen specificity is unknown.

V is TRBV7-9 and J is TRBJ1-6; D remains unclear. The specimen sequenced was naive CD4+ T cells from blood. The receptor's source is a young man with type 1 diabetes. The CDR3 DNA sequence: TGTGCCAGCAGCGTCCAGGTATCCAATTCACCCCTCCACTTT. Translating gives CASSVQVSNSPLHF.